These 16 T cell receptor beta chains originate from one sample sequenced in a study of T cell responses to AZD1222 COVID-19 vaccine. Assay: immunoSEQ multiplex PCR; the TCRdb copy retains only in-frame clones and omits some. The sample has 110,000 or so clones; just under 90% are singletons. Sequencing was performed on peripheral blood, taken on day 0 of AZD1222 vaccination. The origin of the receptors is an adult in good health.

The rearrangement joins TRBV11-2 to TRBJ2-2; D might be TRBD1 (6 bases). Germline V gene sequence: CDR1 SGHAT, CDR2 FQNNGV. This CDR3 contains 16 residues. V was clipped by 5 bases and J by 4 bases, with 17 bases between them. CDR3 DNA: TGTGCCAGCAGCCAGGACAGTGGGAGACGCACCGGGGAGCTGTTTTTT. Amino acids: CASSQDSGRRTGELFF.

The chain's CDR3 is CASSLSRRNEQFF. Written as DNA, the CDR3 is TGTGCCAGCAGCTTATCCCGAAGGAATGAGCAGTTCTTC. The chain has TRBV7-3 and TRBJ2-1; D not certain. Germline lookup yields CDR1 SGHTA and CDR2 FQGTGA. CDR3 length: 13 amino acids. The V and J ends lost 2 bases and 7 bases respectively, with 9 bases between them.

This chain links TRBV24-1 with TRBJ2-3; 7 nucleotides line up with TRBD1. Trimming cost V 4 bases and J 5 bases; bases outside gene matches: 11. The CDR3 is 16 amino acids. CDR1 and CDR2 (germline): KGHDR, SFDVKD. The CDR3 protein is CATSDYGTASGDTQYF. DNA of the CDR3: TGTGCCACCAGTGACTATGGGACAGCCAGCGGAGATACGCAGTATTTT.

This clone has more than one count but fewer than ten. The chain uses TRBV19 and TRBJ2-3; TRBD2 agrees at 9 bases. V dropped 5 bases and J dropped 4; count of bases not matched to a gene: 4. The CDR3 sequence is 14 residues long. Germline assignment: CDR1 LNHDA and CDR2 SQIVND (reference sequence). The CDR3 bases are TGTGCCAGTAGTGCGGGACTAGCTGCAGATACGCAGTATTTT. Its translation is CASSAGLAADTQYF.

The CDR3 loop is CATSDLESVQPQHF. The CDR3 nucleotides are TGTGCCACCAGTGATTTGGAATCGGTTCAGCCCCAGCATTTT. The chain couples TRBV24-1 to TRBJ1-5; D gene uncertain. The CDR3 runs to 14 residues. CDR1 and CDR2 (germline): KGHDR, SFDVKD. The V gene lost 0 bases and the J gene lost 6 bases, with 8 bases spanning the gap.

The CDR3 bases are TGTGCCAGTAGTATCGGATTAGCGGGACTAAGCACAGATACGCAGTATTTT. It is translated as CASSIGLAGLSTDTQYF. This rearrangement joins TRBV19 to TRBJ2-3, with 8 bases fitting TRBD2. The J segment lost 0 bases and the V segment lost 3 bases, leaving 8 bases of the junction unmatched. This CDR3 contains 17 residues. The germline CDR1 and CDR2 sequences are LNHDA and SQIVND (reference sequence).

CDR3 DNA sequence: TGTGCCAGTAGTCCCCACAGGGCTTATTCTAACTATGGCTACACCTTC. Its translation is CASSPHRAYSNYGYTF. The chain combines TRBV19 with TRBJ1-2, with D possibly being TRBD1 (6 bases). Per the germline V gene, CDR1 is LNHDA and CDR2 is SQIVND (reference sequence). The V and J ends lost 5 bases and 0 bases respectively, with 16 bases between them. The CDR3 totals 16 residues.

This sequence joins TRBV20-1 and TRBJ2-1; D not certain. The ends were cut back, 6 bases at V and 5 bases at J, with 8 bases in the middle. CDR1 and CDR2 from the germline V gene are DFQATT and SNEGSKA (reference sequence). This CDR3 contains 11 residues. The CDR3 protein is CSATRDNEQFF. Here the CDR3 DNA reads TGCAGTGCCACCCGTGACAATGAGCAGTTCTTC.

The chain uses TRBV5-1 and TRBJ1-1; D is possibly TRBD1 (5 bases). CDR3 length: 16 residues. Germline loops: CDR1 SGHRS, CDR2 YFSETQ. Trimming cost V 7 bases and J 6 bases, with 25 bases left between them. For the CDR3, the DNA is TGCGCCAGCTCGTTTAGCGGGCAGGGAAAAGGCGCTGAAGCTTTCTTT. Its translation: CASSFSGQGKGAEAFF.

In its sample, this clone was seen once. The chain recombines TRBV5-6 with TRBJ2-1; 9 nucleotides agree with TRBD2. Germline values: CDR1 SGHDT, CDR2 YYEEEE. Trimming cost V 2 bases and J 5 bases; bases outside gene matches: 2. The CDR3 loop spans 14 amino acids. The CDR3 DNA follows: TGTGCCAGCAGCTTTAGCGGGAGTAACAATGAGCAGTTCTTC. Translation: CASSFSGSNNEQFF.

This clone was detected once. The genes are TRBV7-2 and TRBJ2-5; 8 bases map to TRBD1. V dropped 5 bases and J dropped 3; count of bases not matched to a gene: 14. CDR3 length: 17 amino acids. Germline assignment: CDR1 SGHTA and CDR2 FQGNSA. CDR3 bases: TGTGCCAGCAGCCCATGGACAGGGACCATTTTAGAAGAGACCCAGTACTTC. As protein: CASSPWTGTILEETQYF.

This chain joins TRBV19 and TRBJ2-7; D unclear. V lost 5 bases, J lost 0 bases, and 11 bases lay in between. This CDR3 region has 14 residues. Germline CDR1 is LNHDA and CDR2 is SQIVND (reference sequence). The chain's CDR3 is CASSPHPLSYEQYF. In DNA, the CDR3 is TGTGCCAGTAGTCCTCACCCCCTCTCCTACGAGCAGTACTTC.

V and J are TRBV6-6 and TRBJ2-1, with 8 positions matching TRBD2. The CDR3 covers 17 residues. The germline V gene has CDR1 MNHNY and CDR2 SVGAGI (reference sequence). V was pared by 5 bases and J by 0 bases, with 9 bases of the junction left unmatched. CDR3 DNA sequence: TGTGCCAGCAGTCAACGCCTAGCGGGTAGCTCCTACAATGAGCAGTTCTTC. Translation gives CASSQRLAGSSYNEQFF.

The chain couples TRBV28 to TRBJ2-7; no definite D call. V gave up 8 bases and J gave up 6 bases, with 17 bases separating them. Per the germline V gene, CDR1 is MDHEN and CDR2 is SYDVKM. There are 13 residues in the CDR3. The CDR3 DNA reads as TGTGCCAGCGCAACCCCAGGTCGTCTCGAGCAGTACTTC. Translation gives CASATPGRLEQYF.

This rearrangement joins TRBV28 to TRBJ2-5, with D possibly TRBD2 on 6 matching bases. The CDR3 has 14 amino acids. CDR1 MDHEN and CDR2 SYDVKM come from the germline V gene. Between the trimmed V and J ends, which lost 2 bases and 5 bases, there was a span of 12 bases. In nucleotides, the CDR3 is TGTGCCAGCAGTTTAGGAGGAGGGCTTGAGACCCAGTACTTC. Its protein is CASSLGGGLETQYF. Full variable domain (outside the CDR3, taken from reference TRBV28 and TRBJ2-5): DVKVTQSSRYLVKRTGEKVFLECVQDMDHENMFWYRQDPGLGLRLIYFSYDVKMKEKGDIPEGYSVSREKKERFSLILESASTNQTSMYLCASSLGGGLETQYFGPGTRLLVL.

This chain connects TRBV11-2 to TRBJ2-1; 7 bases agree with TRBD2. The length of the CDR3 is 12 residues. Germline V gene lookup returns CDR1 SGHAT and CDR2 FQNNGV. V was clipped by 5 bases and J by 16 bases; unmatched bases: 11. CDR3 DNA: TGTGCCAGCAGCACCCTCCGGGGGGATTATTTCTTC. It translates to CASSTLRGDYFF.